These 29 T cell receptor beta chains came from one sample sequenced in a study of T cells in Graves' hyperthyroidism and ophthalmopathy. Researchers took RNA transcripts and amplified the TCR beta CDR3 regions from them. When the TCR CDR3 underwent first-round RT-PCR, the HTBI primer set was used. From the multiplex PCR reads, TCRdb called clonotypes with MiXCR, one entry per CDR3 protein. The sample has roughly 560,000 distinct CDR3 sequences, roughly 15% seen once. Sample: blood. The receptors were sampled from a middle-aged woman with Graves' ophthalmopathy.

This clonotype was seen ten or more times. The rearrangement links TRBV10-2 to TRBJ2-7, with no clear D. The CDR3 covers 15 residues. Per the germline V gene, CDR1 is WSHSY and CDR2 is SAAADI. Trimming removed 0 bases at V and 2 bases at J, with 11 bases between. DNA of the CDR3: TGCGCCAGCAGTGAGTCGAGGTGGCAGGCCTACGAGCAGTACTTC. This codes for CASSESRWQAYEQYF.

This clonotype was seen ten or more times. The rearrangement links TRBV30 to TRBJ2-7; 10 bases align to TRBD1. The germline gives CDR1 GTSNPN, CDR2 SVGIG (reference sequence). This CDR3 is built from 13 residues. J was trimmed by 5 bases and V by 0 bases; bases with no gene match: 1. CDR3: CAWSVGTGDEQYF. Here the CDR3 DNA reads TGTGCCTGGAGTGTGGGGACAGGGGACGAGCAGTACTTC.

The chain carries TRBV27 and TRBJ1-1; D remains ambiguous. The CDR3 contains 11 residues. Germline V gives CDR1 MNHEY, CDR2 SMNVEV (reference sequence). Trimming cost V 8 bases and J 11 bases, with 15 bases left between them. CDR3 DNA: TGTGCCAGCCGTGAGGGCCGGCGGGCTTTCTTT. It specifies CASREGRRAFF.

This clonotype was seen repeatedly, ten times or more. This chain joins TRBV29-1 and TRBJ1-1; D gene uncertain. Trimming left V 5 bases short and J 0 bases short, with 7 bases between. Germline assignment: CDR1 SQVTM and CDR2 ANQGSEA. This CDR3 is 12 amino acids long. CDR3 DNA sequence: TGCAGCGTTTTTGATCTGAACACTGAAGCTTTCTTT. Encoded protein: CSVFDLNTEAFF.

This rearrangement joins TRBV18 to TRBJ1-1; D unresolved. Germline assignment: CDR1 KGHSH and CDR2 LQKENI. The V gene lost 3 bases and the J gene lost 4 bases, with 15 bases spanning the gap. This CDR3 contains 15 residues. CDR3 nucleotides: TGTGCCAGCTCACCTAAGGAATGGGAAGGCACTGAAGCTTTCTTT. Translated, it gives CASSPKEWEGTEAFF.

V and J are TRBV29-1 and TRBJ2-7; D tentatively fits TRBD1 or TRBD2 (6 bases each). Germline V gives CDR1 SQVTM, CDR2 ANQGSEA. V lost 5 bases to trimming and J lost 0 bases, with 11 bases between them. This CDR3 has 13 amino acids. CDR3 sequence reads: CSVRRDNSYEQYF. CDR3 sequence (DNA): TGCAGCGTTCGGCGGGACAACTCCTACGAGCAGTACTTC.

Comment on this clonotype: A much larger clone differs from this one at a single base, so this may be a read error. The rearrangement joins TRBV7-8 to TRBJ2-5, with D unresolved. CDR1 SGHVS and CDR2 FQNEAQ come from the germline V gene. V shed 4 bases and J shed 0 bases, with 9 bases lying between them. The CDR3 runs 14 residues. Here the CDR3 DNA reads TGTGCCAGCAGCTCACAGACGTACCAAGAGACCCAGTACTTC. Its translation: CASSSQTYQETQYF. The complete variable domain, with remaining parts taken from reference TRBV7-8 and TRBJ2-5, reads GAGVSQSPRYKVAKRGQDVALRCDPISGHVSLFWYQQALGQGPEFLTYFQNEAQLDKSGLPSDRFFAERPEGSVSTLKIQRTQQEDSAVYLCASSSQTYQETQYFGPGTRLLVL.

Here the CDR3 reads CSVKALAGQGGGYTF. As DNA, the CDR3 is TGCAGTGTAAAAGCATTAGCGGGCCAGGGAGGGGGCTACACCTTC. The chain combines TRBV20-1 with TRBJ1-2; perhaps TRBD1 as D (5 bases). Germline CDR1 DFQATT, CDR2 SNEGSKA (reference sequence). Trimming pared 7 bases from V and 8 bases from J, leaving 26 bases between. The length of the CDR3 is 15 residues.

This clonotype was observed at least ten times. This chain links TRBV6-5 with TRBJ1-1; maybe TRBD1 (5 bases). This CDR3 has 12 amino acids. Trimming took 6 bases from V and 11 from J, leaving 16 bases between them. From germline, CDR1 is MNHEY and CDR2 SVGAGI. The CDR3: CASSLDSVAAFF. CDR3 bases: TGTGCCAGCAGCCTCGACAGTGTCGCGGCTTTCTTT.

This clonotype was seen only a few times. The V gene is TRBV5-1, the J gene TRBJ2-2; D gene ambiguous. CDR3 length: 15 residues. V dropped 0 bases and J dropped 3 bases, with 9 bases sitting between them. The germline CDR1 and CDR2 sequences are SGHRS and YFSETQ. CDR3 protein: CASSLGAGDTGELFF. The DNA for the CDR3 is TGCGCCAGCAGCTTGGGGGCTGGAGACACCGGGGAGCTGTTTTTT. Drawing the rest from reference TRBV5-1 and TRBJ2-2, the complete variable domain is KAGVTQTPRYLIKTRGQQVTLSCSPISGHRSVSWYQQTPGQGLQFLFEYFSETQRNKGNFPGRFSGRQFSNSRSEMNVSTLELGDSALYLCASSLGAGDTGELFFGEGSRLTVL.

This clonotype showed up just a few times. The V and J genes are TRBV11-2 and TRBJ1-3; D ambiguous. The CDR3 is made up of 14 amino acids. Germline-derived CDR1 and CDR2 are SGHAT and FQNNGV. Trimming shortened V by 3 bases and J by 8 bases, and 14 bases separated the two germline ends. CDR3 DNA sequence: TGTGCCAGCAGCTTCCCAGAGGTCGGAGACACCATATATTTT. This gives the protein CASSFPEVGDTIYF.

The V call is TRBV18, the J call TRBJ2-5; 7 nucleotides line up with TRBD2. The CDR3 has 14 residues. Per germline, CDR1 KGHSH and CDR2 LQKENI. V was pared by 5 bases and J by 5 bases, with 8 bases of the junction left unmatched. The CDR3 DNA reads as TGTGCCAGCTCATTAAGCGGGGATTATGAGACCCAGTACTTC. Protein: CASSLSGDYETQYF.

In its sample, this clonotype was seen many times. This chain joins TRBV30 and TRBJ2-2; D gene ambiguous. This CDR3 is built from 12 residues. Germline V lookup: CDR1 GTSNPN, CDR2 SVGIG (reference sequence). The V and J ends lost 3 bases and 2 bases respectively, with 4 bases between them. The CDR3 sequence is CAWRDNTGELFF. The CDR3 nucleotides read TGTGCCTGGAGGGACAACACCGGGGAGCTGTTTTTT.

This sequence joins TRBV12-3 or TRBV12-4 and TRBJ2-7; TRBD2 aligns across 13 bases. The CDR3 is made up of 15 amino acids. The trim removed 6 bases at V and 8 bases at J, leaving 10 bases unmatched. The CDR3 coding sequence is TGTGCCAGCAGGCCTGGACTAGCGGGAGTTCGTAAGCAGTACTTC. It codes for CASRPGLAGVRKQYF.

This clonotype was observed many times. V usage is TRBV6-1 and J usage is TRBJ2-7; D unresolved. V shed 9 bases and J shed 0 bases, with 15 bases lying between them. From germline, CDR1 is MNHNS and CDR2 SASEGT. The CDR3 sequence is 14 residues long. CDR3 region: CARATRPPSYEQYF. CDR3 bases: TGTGCCAGGGCAACACGGCCCCCCTCCTACGAGCAGTACTTC.

The chain has TRBV30 and TRBJ1-5; D unresolved. This CDR3 contains 13 residues. V was shortened by 0 bases and J by 7 bases, with 10 bases between the two germline ends. The V gene's germline CDR1 is GTSNPN and CDR2 SVGIG (reference sequence). The chain's CDR3 is CAWSVRNDQPQHF. CDR3 coding DNA: TGTGCCTGGAGTGTACGGAATGACCAGCCCCAGCATTTT.

This clonotype was observed at least ten times. The rearrangement links TRBV19 to TRBJ1-5; 7 bases are shared with TRBD1. Germline V gene data show CDR1 as LNHDA and CDR2 as SQIVND (reference sequence). The CDR3 contains 14 residues. V gave up 10 bases and J gave up 6 bases; unmatched junction bases: 12. The CDR3 protein is CATHRGGHSQPQHF. CDR3 DNA: TGTGCCACTCACCGAGGGGGCCACAGTCAGCCCCAGCATTTT.

This clonotype has at least ten counts. The chain is built from TRBV10-3 and TRBJ2-2, with D perhaps being TRBD1 or TRBD2 (5 bases each). The CDR3 spans 18 residues. In germline, CDR1 is ENHRY, CDR2 SYGVKD. V was cut by 6 bases and J by 0 bases, with 20 bases left in between. For the CDR3, the DNA is TGTGCCATCAGCACCTCGGGACCCAAATCGACGAACACCGGGGAGCTGTTTTTT. It yields the protein CAISTSGPKSTNTGELFF.

Turning to this clonotype: A much larger clone differs by one base, so this may be a read error. The V call is TRBV6-1, the J call TRBJ2-7; D is possibly TRBD2 (5 bases). Germline values: CDR1 MNHNS, CDR2 SASEGT. CDR3 size: 14 residues. DNA for the CDR3: TGTGCCGGCAGTGAAAAGTGGTCCGGGGACGAGCAGTACTTC. Amino acids: CAGSEKWSGDEQYF.

The chain joins TRBV6-1 to TRBJ1-2; D ambiguous. The CDR3 has 14 residues. The V end lost 7 bases, the J end lost 0 bases, and 12 bases lay between the germline ends. From germline, CDR1 is MNHNS and CDR2 SASEGT. DNA of the CDR3: TGTGCCAGCACCCAAAGAGCGGCTAACTATGGCTACACCTTC. Protein: CASTQRAANYGYTF.

The table lists this clonotype with many counts. The chain employs TRBV6-5 and TRBJ2-4, with 14 bases fitting TRBD2. The ends lost 2 bases at V and 9 bases at J; junction bases unmatched: 12. The CDR3 length is 18 residues. CDR1 is MNHEY and CDR2 is SVGAGI in the germline V gene. CDR3 DNA: TGTGCCAGCAGTTACGCCGGGACTAGCGGGAGTCGGTTTCGCATTCAGTACTTC. Translated, it gives CASSYAGTSGSRFRIQYF.

This clonotype was found many times. CDR3 coding DNA: TGCAGTGCTAGAGACGTCGGGAGGACCAGGGAGACCCAGTACTTC. This sequence encodes CSARDVGRTRETQYF. This chain connects TRBV20-1 to TRBJ2-5; 7 bases line up with TRBD2. Unmatched junction bases numbered 9, after V lost 0 bases and J lost 5 bases. The CDR3 runs to 15 residues. Germline V gives CDR1 DFQATT, CDR2 SNEGSKA (reference sequence).

The chain employs TRBV12-3 or TRBV12-4 and TRBJ1-2; no firm D call. This CDR3 has 14 residues. V lost 4 bases to trimming and J lost 2 bases, with 11 bases between them. CDR3 protein: CASSSYTLNYGYTF. DNA for the CDR3: TGTGCCAGCAGTTCGTATACCCTGAACTATGGCTACACCTTC.

Only a few counts were recorded for this clonotype. The CDR3 DNA is TGCAGCGTTGAGAGCAGGAATGCGCTGGCCTACGAGCAGTACTTC. Its protein is CSVESRNALAYEQYF. The genes are TRBV29-1 and TRBJ2-7; no definite D call. V was pared by 3 bases and J by 2 bases, with 17 bases between. This CDR3 contains 15 residues. Germline lookup yields CDR1 SQVTM and CDR2 ANQGSEA.

This clonotype was detected many times. This chain connects TRBV20-1 to TRBJ1-2; 7 nucleotides line up with TRBD1. The ends lost 1 base at V and 3 bases at J; junction bases unmatched: 8. The CDR3 contains 15 residues. Germline V gives CDR1 DFQATT, CDR2 SNEGSKA (reference sequence). In nucleotides, the CDR3 is TGCAGTGCTAGAGCACAGGGGAGTTTCGACTATGGCTACACCTTC. It translates to CSARAQGSFDYGYTF.

In this sample, this clonotype turned up many times. This chain joins TRBV6-5 and TRBJ2-5; TRBD1 agrees at 10 bases. Trimming took 6 bases from V and 5 from J; bases not matched to a gene: 15. Germline V gene sequence: CDR1 MNHEY, CDR2 SVGAGI. The CDR3 has 17 amino acids. The CDR3 DNA sequence: TGTGCCAGCAGCATTGACAGGGGGCCGCTCCTCGGGGAGACCCAGTACTTC. It codes for CASSIDRGPLLGETQYF.

This clonotype showed up many times. The chain couples TRBV6-6 to TRBJ1-1; 8 bases match TRBD1. The CDR3 length is 18 residues. Unmatched junction bases numbered 20, after V lost 7 bases and J lost 4 bases. Germline assignment: CDR1 MNHNY and CDR2 SVGAGI (reference sequence). DNA for the CDR3: TGTGCCAGCATTAACCACAAGGACAGGGCAGATGTTTCCACTGAAGCTTTCTTT. Protein product: CASINHKDRADVSTEAFF.

This clonotype was detected many times. V gene TRBV28 combines with J gene TRBJ1-5, with D unclear. Trimming took off 2 bases at V and 2 bases at J, with 10 bases between the two ends. There are 15 residues in the CDR3. The germline V gene has CDR1 MDHEN and CDR2 SYDVKM. This chain's CDR3 is CASSLKGYGNQPQHF. The CDR3, as DNA: TGTGCCAGCAGTTTAAAAGGGTATGGCAATCAGCCCCAGCATTTT.

V is TRBV29-1 and J is TRBJ1-1; TRBD1 matches 8 bases. The CDR3 has 12 residues. Germline loops: CDR1 SQVTM, CDR2 ANQGSEA. V trimming: 7 bases; J trimming: 1 base; junction bases outside the gene matches: 2. The CDR3 DNA reads as TGCAGCGGTGGGACAGGGAACACTGAAGCTTTCTTT. Protein product: CSGGTGNTEAFF.